This TCR beta chain is from a study of shared clonotypes between healthy human individuals. Study-level information: Three plates each covered CD4 naive and memory; CD8 naive two, CD8 memory one.

There are 16 residues in the CDR3. Germline CDR1 SNHLY, CDR2 FYNNEI. V lost 2 bases, J lost 2 bases, and 13 bases lay in between. Study observations and caveats: Inspection by rarefaction showed sorted-subset sequencing to be incomplete despite large depth. A reduction in generation probabilities was seen for non-shared clonotypes relative to those shared by all four donors.

Note on this clone: Its antigen remains unknown.

Sequenced by immunoSEQ multiplex PCR; TCRdb stores in-frame clones only, minus some. The sample contains 950,000 to 1,100,000 clones, around 78% of which appear only once. The sequence was obtained from a man aged 18 to 30 in good health. Some clones in this sample may be carry-over from other donors' samples. The chain employs TRBV2 and TRBJ2-1, with D maybe TRBD2 (6 bases). The sample taken for sequencing was memory CD4+ T cells from PBMCs. Subset given: CD45RA-negative fraction. CDR3: CASSERGSYAYNEQFF. The CDR3 region has the DNA TGTGCCAGCAGTGAACGGGGGTCCTATGCCTACAATGAGCAGTTCTTC.